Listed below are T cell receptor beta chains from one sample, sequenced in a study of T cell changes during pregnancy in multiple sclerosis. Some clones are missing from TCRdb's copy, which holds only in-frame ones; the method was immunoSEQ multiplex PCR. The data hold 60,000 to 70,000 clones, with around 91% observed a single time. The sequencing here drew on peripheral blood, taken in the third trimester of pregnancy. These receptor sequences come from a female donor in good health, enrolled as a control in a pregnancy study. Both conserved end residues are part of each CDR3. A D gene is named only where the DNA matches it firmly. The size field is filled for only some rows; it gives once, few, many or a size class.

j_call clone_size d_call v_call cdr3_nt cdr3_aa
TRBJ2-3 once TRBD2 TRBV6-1 TGTGCCGTTGGATCTAGCGGGGGGAGGGCAGATACGCAGTATTTT CAVGSSGGRADTQYF
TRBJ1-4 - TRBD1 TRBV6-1 TGTGCCAGCAGTGAAGACGGGACAGGGTGGGAAAAACTGTTTTTT CASSEDGTGWEKLFF
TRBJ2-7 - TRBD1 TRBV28 TGTGCCAGCAGTTTTGACAGGGTAGTATACGAGCAGTACTTC CASSFDRVVYEQYF
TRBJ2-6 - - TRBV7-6 TGTGCCAGCAGCGTAAGGGACAGCGGGTCCTCTGGGGCCAACGTCCTGACTTTC CASSVRDSGSSGANVLTF
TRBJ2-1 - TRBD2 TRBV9 TGTGCCAGCAGCGCTTTCAGGGGACTAGCGGGGCAGCAGTTCTTC CASSAFRGLAGQQFF
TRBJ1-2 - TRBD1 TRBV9 TGTGCCGGCAGCGTAGACCTCGGGACAGATTATGGCTACACCTTC CAGSVDLGTDYGYTF
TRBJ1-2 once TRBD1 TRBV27 TGTGCCAGCGCCCGGGACAGGGATCCCATCTATGGCTACACCTTC CASARDRDPIYGYTF
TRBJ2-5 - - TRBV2 TGTGCCAGCTACCGCGGGTCCCGCCAAGAGACCCAGTACTTC CASYRGSRQETQYF
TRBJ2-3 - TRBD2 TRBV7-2 TGTGCCAGCAGCATGTTGGGGGGGATGGATACGCAGTATTTT CASSMLGGMDTQYF
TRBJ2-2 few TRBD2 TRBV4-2 TGTGCCAGCAGCCAACTAGCGGGAGACACCGGGGAGCTGTTTTTT CASSQLAGDTGELFF
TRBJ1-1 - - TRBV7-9 TGTGCCAGCAGCTATACTGGAGGGAACACTGAAGCTTTCTTT CASSYTGGNTEAFF
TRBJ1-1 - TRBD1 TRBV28 TGTGCCAGCACCACGGACAGGGGAAACACTGAAGCTTTCTTT CASTTDRGNTEAFF
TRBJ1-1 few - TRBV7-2 TGTGCCAGCAGCCCCCGAAATCGGGGTCGGAACACTGAAGCTTTCTTT CASSPRNRGRNTEAFF
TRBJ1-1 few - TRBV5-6 TGTGCCAGCAGCTTGGGGGGGAGGAGTGAAGCTTTCTTT CASSLGGRSEAFF
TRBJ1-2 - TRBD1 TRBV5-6 TGTGCCAGCTCGACAGGACAGGGGGGCCCCCTCACCCTAAGTGGCTACACCTTC CASSTGQGGPLTLSGYTF
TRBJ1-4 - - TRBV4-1 TGCGCCAGCAGCCAAGCTCCGACCCTAGCTAATGAAAAACTGTTTTTT CASSQAPTLANEKLFF
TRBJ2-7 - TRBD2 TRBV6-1 TGTGCCAGCAGTGAACTAACGGGGGGTACCTACGAGCAGTACTTC CASSELTGGTYEQYF
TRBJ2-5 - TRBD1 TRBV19 TGTGCCAGTAGCACGGGACAGGGGGGCCAGTACTTC CASSTGQGGQYF
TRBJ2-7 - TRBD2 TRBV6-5 TGTGCCAGCAGTACCATGACTAGCGGGTTATACGAGCAGTACTTC CASSTMTSGLYEQYF
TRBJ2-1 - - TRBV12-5 TGTGCTAGTGGTTTGGGGACTAACTACAATGAGCAGTTCTTC CASGLGTNYNEQFF
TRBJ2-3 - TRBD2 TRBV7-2 TGTGCCAGCAGCTTAGGGAAGCGGGAGGGCCGGTTAGATACGCAGTATTTT CASSLGKREGRLDTQYF
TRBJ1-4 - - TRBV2 TGTGCCAGCAGTGGGATGACAGCCCAAAATGAAAAACTGTTTTTT CASSGMTAQNEKLFF
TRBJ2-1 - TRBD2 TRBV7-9 TGTGCCAGCAGCCCAAACAGCGGGAGGGCCGCCAATGAGCAGTTCTTC CASSPNSGRAANEQFF